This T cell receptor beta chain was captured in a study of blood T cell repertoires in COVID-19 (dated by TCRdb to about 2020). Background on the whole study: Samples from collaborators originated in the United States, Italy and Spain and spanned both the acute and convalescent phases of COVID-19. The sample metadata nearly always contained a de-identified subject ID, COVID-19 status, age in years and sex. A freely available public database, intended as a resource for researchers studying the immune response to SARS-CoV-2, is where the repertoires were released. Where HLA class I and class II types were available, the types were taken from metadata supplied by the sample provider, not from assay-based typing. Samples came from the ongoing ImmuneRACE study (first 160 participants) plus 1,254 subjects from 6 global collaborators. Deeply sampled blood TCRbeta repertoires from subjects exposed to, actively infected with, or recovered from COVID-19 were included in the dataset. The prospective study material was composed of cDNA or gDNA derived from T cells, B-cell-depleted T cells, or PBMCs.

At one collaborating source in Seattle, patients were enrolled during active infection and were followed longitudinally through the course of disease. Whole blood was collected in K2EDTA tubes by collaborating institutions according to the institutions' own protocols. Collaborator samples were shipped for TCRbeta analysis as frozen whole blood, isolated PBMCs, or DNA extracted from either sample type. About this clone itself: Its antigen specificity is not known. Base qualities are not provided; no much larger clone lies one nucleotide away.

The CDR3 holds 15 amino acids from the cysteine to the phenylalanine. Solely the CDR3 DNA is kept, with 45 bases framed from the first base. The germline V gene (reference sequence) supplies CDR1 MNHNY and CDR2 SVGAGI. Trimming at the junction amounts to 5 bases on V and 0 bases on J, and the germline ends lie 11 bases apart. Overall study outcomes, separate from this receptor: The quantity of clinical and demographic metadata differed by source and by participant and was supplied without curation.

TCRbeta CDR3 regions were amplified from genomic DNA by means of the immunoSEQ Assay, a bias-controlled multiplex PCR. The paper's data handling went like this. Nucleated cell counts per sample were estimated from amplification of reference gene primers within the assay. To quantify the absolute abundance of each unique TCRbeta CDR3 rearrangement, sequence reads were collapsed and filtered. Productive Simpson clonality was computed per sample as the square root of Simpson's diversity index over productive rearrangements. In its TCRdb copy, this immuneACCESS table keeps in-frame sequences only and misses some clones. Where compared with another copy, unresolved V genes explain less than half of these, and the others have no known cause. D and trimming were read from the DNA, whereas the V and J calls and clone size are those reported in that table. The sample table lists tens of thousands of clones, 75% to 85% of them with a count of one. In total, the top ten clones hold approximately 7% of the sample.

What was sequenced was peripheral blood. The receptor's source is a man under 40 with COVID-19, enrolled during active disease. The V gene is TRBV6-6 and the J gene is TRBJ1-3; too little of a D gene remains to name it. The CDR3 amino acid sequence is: CASSPREISGNTIYF. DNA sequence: TGTGCCAGCAGTCCCCGGGAGATCTCTGGAAACACCATATATTTT.